At least ten counts were recorded for the clone carrying this TCR beta chain. Amplification of TCR beta CDR3 regions was performed using RNA transcripts as template. First-round RT-PCR targeting the TCR CDR3 was performed with the HTBI primer set. TCRdb fed the multiplex PCR reads into MiXCR, producing one record per CDR3 protein. Of more than 300,000 distinct CDR3 sequences listed, 17% were seen once; the top ten hold around a third. This record comes from a study of T cells in Graves' hyperthyroidism and ophthalmopathy. Across the whole study: Specimen type is peripheral blood, collected at initial diagnosis prior to any treatment.

Lactation, pregnancy, other autoimmune disease or uncontrolled infection led to exclusion of patients. 10 ml fresh peripheral blood yielded the PBMCs. Germline V gives CDR1 LNHDA, CDR2 SQIVND (reference sequence). J gave up 5 bases and V 5 bases, and 13 bases lay outside the gene matches. The CDR3 length is 18 residues. The gene calls are TRBV19 and TRBJ2-2; 11 nucleotides align to TRBD2. What was sequenced was blood. The TCR originated in a woman aged 30 to 39 with Graves' hyperthyroidism that later progressed to Graves' ophthalmopathy. The CDR3 sequence is CASSREPRGLAVTGELFF. The CDR3 DNA reads as TGTGCCAGTAGTCGCGAACCGCGGGGACTAGCGGTGACCGGGGAGCTGTTTTTT.